A selection of T cell receptor beta chains follows, all from one sample in a study of CD8+ T cells in alopecia areata. Clones were read by immunoSEQ multiplex PCR, and TCRdb kept only the in-frame ones, dropping some. Of fewer than 150,000 clones in the sample, 75% to 85% are singletons; the top ten hold roughly 25%. The input for sequencing was CD8+ T cells sorted from blood, taken at week 4, from a patient treated with tofacitinib. The receptors originated from a human donor with alopecia areata. Both conserved end residues are part of each CDR3. The D gene is left open where the match is weak. Expanded clones get a size class; other rows say once, few or many, or leave the size out.

size	V	D	J	DNA	CDR3
.	TRBV7-9	TRBD1	TRBJ1-4	TGTGCCAGCAGCTTCTCTCCGGGACAGGTCTATGAAAAACTGTTTTTT	CASSFSPGQVYEKLFF
.	TRBV7-9	TRBD2	TRBJ2-3	TGTGCCAGCAGCCTATGGAGCGGGGGAACAGATACGCAGTATTTT	CASSLWSGGTDTQYF
.	TRBV27	.	TRBJ2-2	TGTGCCACCGGGACGGGCACAACCGGGGAGCTGTTTTTT	CATGTGTTGELFF
.	TRBV5-4	.	TRBJ1-1	TGTGCCAGCAGCTTGGGGGACACTGAAGCTTTCTTT	CASSLGDTEAFF
.	TRBV4-1	TRBD1	TRBJ2-7	TGCGCCAGCAGCCTAACCGCCGGGACAGCGGCCTACGAGCAGTACTTC	CASSLTAGTAAYEQYF
once	TRBV19	.	TRBJ2-7	TGTGCCAGTAGTGGGATCTCCTACGAGCAGTACTTC	CASSGISYEQYF
.	TRBV6-5	.	TRBJ1-1	TGTGCCAGCAGTTACGACAGCACTGAAGCTTTCTTT	CASSYDSTEAFF
.	TRBV9	.	TRBJ2-3	TGTGCCAGCAGCTCACGGCCCCCGCGCACAGATACGCAGTATTTT	CASSSRPPRTDTQYF
.	TRBV7-2	.	TRBJ2-3	TGTGCCAGCAGCTTCGCCGGGGGAGGAGATACGCAGTATTTT	CASSFAGGGDTQYF
.	TRBV4-1	.	TRBJ1-1	TGCGCCAGCAGCCAAGTCAGGGGAGGTTCACTTTTCGCTGAAGCTTTCTTT	CASSQVRGGSLFAEAFF
.	TRBV5-1	.	TRBJ1-1	TGCGCCAGCAGCTTCCAGGGAGTGAACACTGAAGCTTTCTTT	CASSFQGVNTEAFF
.	TRBV5-6	.	TRBJ2-7	TGTGCCAGCAGAGTCCTCGGGGAATCCTACGAGCAGTACTTC	CASRVLGESYEQYF
.	TRBV7-9	.	TRBJ2-5	TGTGCCAGCAGCTCCGACGGGGATGCGGGACAGTACTTC	CASSSDGDAGQYF
.	TRBV4-1	TRBD1	TRBJ2-7	TGCGCCAGCAGCAAAGGGACAGGGGGCCCCTACGAGCAGTACTTC	CASSKGTGGPYEQYF
large	TRBV28	.	TRBJ2-1	TGTGCCACCTCCTCCGGGGGCCTCTCCAATGAGCAGTTCTTC	CATSSGGLSNEQFF
once	TRBV9	.	TRBJ2-3	TGTGCCAGCAGCGTAGCTGGACTTGGCACAGATACGCAGTATTTT	CASSVAGLGTDTQYF
few	TRBV15	.	TRBJ1-4	TGTGCCACCAGCAGAGTTAATGAAAAACTGTTTTTT	CATSRVNEKLFF
.	TRBV23-1	.	TRBJ2-3	TGCGCCAGCAGTCTCCCAGTGGTGTCAGATACGCAGTATTTT	CASSLPVVSDTQYF
few	TRBV11-2	TRBD2	TRBJ2-1	TGTGCCAGCAGCTTATTCCCGGGACTAGCGGGCCCTTACAATGAGCAGTTCTTC	CASSLFPGLAGPYNEQFF
.	TRBV6-4	.	TRBJ2-4	TGTGCCAGCAGTGACTCGAATCTTCGGGACCCTAAGTACTTC	CASSDSNLRDPKYF
.	TRBV4-3	.	TRBJ2-3	TGCGCCAGCAGCCAAGACTGGAATACGCAGTATTTT	CASSQDWNTQYF
.	TRBV7-9	.	TRBJ2-5	TGTGCCAGCAGCAGACAAGGAGAGACCCAGTACTTC	CASSRQGETQYF
.	TRBV7-2	TRBD2	TRBJ2-5	TGTGCCAGCAGCCTCAGCGGGGGGGCGGGAGAGACCCAGTACTTC	CASSLSGGAGETQYF
.	TRBV11-2	TRBD1	TRBJ1-4	TGTGCCAGCAGCACCGGGACAGGGACCGAAAAACTGTTTTTT	CASSTGTGTEKLFF
.	TRBV5-6	TRBD1	TRBJ1-1	TGTGCCAGCAGCTTATGGGACAGCGTTACTTACACTGAAGCTTTCTTT	CASSLWDSVTYTEAFF
.	TRBV27	.	TRBJ2-7	TGTGCCAGCAGTTTAAGGGCTCTGGGAGCCTACGAGCAGTACTTC	CASSLRALGAYEQYF
.	TRBV6-5	.	TRBJ2-7	TGTGCCAGCAGTTACTCTCAGGGTCTCCACGAGCAGTACTTC	CASSYSQGLHEQYF
.	TRBV7-9	.	TRBJ1-2	TGTGCCAGCAGCCCGCCGGGGGGTAACTATGGCTACACCTTC	CASSPPGGNYGYTF
.	TRBV23-1	TRBD1	TRBJ2-7	TGCGCCAGCGGCCCGGGACAGGGCTCCTACGAGCAGTACTTC	CASGPGQGSYEQYF
.	TRBV9	.	TRBJ2-7	TGTGCCAGCAGCCCAGGAGGGGAGTCCTCCTACGAGCAGTACTTC	CASSPGGESSYEQYF
.	TRBV7-2	TRBD2	TRBJ2-5	TGTGCCAGCAGCCGCCCCTTCACTAGCGGGGGGGATCCGCAAGAGACCCAGTACTTC	CASSRPFTSGGDPQETQYF
.	TRBV27	.	TRBJ2-2	TGTGCCAGCAGACTCGAAGGGCTAGTAGCTTCCGGGGAGCTGTTTTTT	CASRLEGLVASGELFF
once	TRBV4-3	.	TRBJ2-7	TGCGCCAGCAGCCAAGGTACAGGGGGGGCCTACGAGCAGTACTTC	CASSQGTGGAYEQYF
few	TRBV19	TRBD2	TRBJ2-1	TGTGCCAGCCTAGCGGGGCCCTACAATGAGCAGTTCTTC	CASLAGPYNEQFF
once	TRBV10-3	.	TRBJ2-1	TGTGCCATCAGTGAGTCCGATTCTGGGGGGAGTGAGCAGTTCTTC	CAISESDSGGSEQFF
.	TRBV29-1	.	TRBJ2-7	TGCAGCGTCACTATCGGGAGTTACGAGCAGTACTTC	CSVTIGSYEQYF
.	TRBV9	TRBD1	TRBJ1-1	TGTGCCAGCAGCGTAGCTTTTGAGGACAGGATCGGTGAAGCTTTCTTT	CASSVAFEDRIGEAFF
few	TRBV28	.	TRBJ2-7	TGTGCCAGCAGCCTGACACCAGACGAGCAGTACTTC	CASSLTPDEQYF
.	TRBV19	.	TRBJ1-1	TGTGCCAGTAACTTTCTGCTGGGGCGGACTGAAGCTTTCTTT	CASNFLLGRTEAFF
.	TRBV29-1	.	TRBJ2-3	TGCAGCGCCGGGACTGGGTGGGATACGCAGTATTTT	CSAGTGWDTQYF